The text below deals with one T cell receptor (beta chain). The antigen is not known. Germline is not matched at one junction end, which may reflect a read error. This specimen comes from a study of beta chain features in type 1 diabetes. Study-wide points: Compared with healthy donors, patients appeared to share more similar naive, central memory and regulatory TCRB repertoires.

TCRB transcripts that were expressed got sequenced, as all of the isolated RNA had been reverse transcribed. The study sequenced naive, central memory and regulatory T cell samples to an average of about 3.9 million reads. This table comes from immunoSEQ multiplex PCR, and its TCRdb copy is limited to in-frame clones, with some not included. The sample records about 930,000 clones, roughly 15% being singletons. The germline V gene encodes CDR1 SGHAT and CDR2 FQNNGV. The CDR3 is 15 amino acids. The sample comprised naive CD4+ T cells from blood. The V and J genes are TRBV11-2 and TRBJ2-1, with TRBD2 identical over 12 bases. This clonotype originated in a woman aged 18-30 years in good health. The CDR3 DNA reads TGTGCCAGCACCTTACTAGCGGGAGGTTACAATGAGCAGTTCTTC. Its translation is CASTLLAGGYNEQFF.